These T cell receptor beta chains were read from a single sample in a study of metastatic and nonmetastatic thyroid tumors. Via MiXCR, TCRdb re-called the PCR reads. The sample shows 30,000 to 35,000 clones, roughly a fifth of them seen only once. Sequencing used blood. Receptors originate from a female donor with papillary thyroid cancer or a benign thyroid nodule (not recorded which). Some clones in this sample may be carry-over from other donors' samples. Each CDR3 is given with its conserved first and last residue. The order of the fields is J gene, D gene, clone size, V gene, CDR3 protein, CDR3 DNA. D genes are given only for firm matches. The size field is filled for only some rows; it gives once, few, many or a size class.

J gene: TRBJ1-1
D gene: -
clone size: many
V gene: TRBV20-1
CDR3 protein: CSALKEGDTEAFF
CDR3 DNA: TGCAGTGCCCTAAAGGAAGGGGACACTGAAGCTTTCTTT

J gene: TRBJ2-3
D gene: -
clone size: few
V gene: TRBV2
CDR3 protein: CASSETEYSADTQYF
CDR3 DNA: TGTGCCAGCAGTGAAACTGAGTATAGCGCAGATACGCAGTATTTT

J gene: TRBJ1-2
D gene: -
clone size: many
V gene: TRBV4-1
CDR3 protein: CASSQTGSGNYGYTF
CDR3 DNA: TGCGCCAGCAGCCAAACAGGGTCGGGAAACTATGGCTACACCTTC

J gene: TRBJ2-7
D gene: -
clone size: medium-sized
V gene: TRBV6-5
CDR3 protein: CASSYSRGSHEQYF
CDR3 DNA: TGTGCCAGCAGTTACTCGAGAGGGTCCCACGAGCAGTACTTC

J gene: TRBJ2-5
D gene: -
clone size: -
V gene: TRBV7-2
CDR3 protein: CASSLGILAETQYF
CDR3 DNA: TGTGCCAGCAGCTTAGGCATTTTGGCAGAGACCCAGTACTTC

J gene: TRBJ2-1
D gene: -
clone size: -
V gene: TRBV7-8
CDR3 protein: CASSAGSSGEQFF
CDR3 DNA: TGTGCCAGCAGCGCGGGATCCTCGGGGGAGCAGTTCTTC

J gene: TRBJ1-2
D gene: -
clone size: -
V gene: TRBV12-3/TRBV12-4
CDR3 protein: CASSLGLGGYVYTF
CDR3 DNA: TGTGCCAGCAGTTTAGGGCTGGGAGGCTATGTCTACACCTTC

J gene: TRBJ1-6
D gene: -
clone size: -
V gene: TRBV6-2/TRBV6-3
CDR3 protein: CASSYTGRRSPLHF
CDR3 DNA: TGTGCCAGCAGTTACACGGGGCGGCGATCACCCCTCCACTTT

J gene: TRBJ1-4
D gene: TRBD1
clone size: many
V gene: TRBV7-9
CDR3 protein: CASSGTEGDTNEKLFF
CDR3 DNA: TGTGCCAGTTCCGGGACAGAGGGTGATACTAATGAAAAACTGTTTTTT

J gene: TRBJ2-7
D gene: -
clone size: -
V gene: TRBV24-1
CDR3 protein: CATSDPGTFGADEQYF
CDR3 DNA: TGTGCCACCAGTGACCCTGGGACTTTTGGGGCCGACGAGCAGTACTTC

J gene: TRBJ2-3
D gene: -
clone size: many
V gene: TRBV20-1
CDR3 protein: CSARGSTRGDTQYF
CDR3 DNA: TGCAGTGCTAGGGGGTCCACCCGAGGAGATACGCAGTATTTT

J gene: TRBJ2-1
D gene: TRBD1
clone size: few
V gene: TRBV28
CDR3 protein: CASSSYGTGGNEQFF
CDR3 DNA: TGTGCCAGCAGTTCTTACGGGACAGGGGGGAATGAGCAGTTCTTC

J gene: TRBJ2-3
D gene: -
clone size: many
V gene: TRBV12-5
CDR3 protein: CASEGGSRTDTQYF
CDR3 DNA: TGTGCTAGTGAGGGGGGGTCCCGCACAGATACGCAGTATTTT

J gene: TRBJ2-3
D gene: TRBD1
clone size: many
V gene: TRBV4-2
CDR3 protein: CASSTGTGGTDTQYF
CDR3 DNA: TGTGCCAGCAGTACCGGGACAGGGGGCACAGATACGCAGTATTTT

J gene: TRBJ1-2
D gene: TRBD1
clone size: -
V gene: TRBV19
CDR3 protein: CASSIIGGDYGYTF
CDR3 DNA: TGTGCCAGTAGTATCATAGGGGGCGACTATGGCTACACCTTC

J gene: TRBJ1-2
D gene: TRBD1
clone size: many
V gene: TRBV5-1
CDR3 protein: CASSSGTGLGYTF
CDR3 DNA: TGCGCCAGCAGCTCTGGGACAGGTTTAGGGTACACCTTC

J gene: TRBJ1-3
D gene: -
clone size: -
V gene: TRBV27
CDR3 protein: CASSLHGYSGNTIYF
CDR3 DNA: TGTGCCAGCAGTCTGCATGGATACTCTGGAAACACCATATATTTT

J gene: TRBJ2-2
D gene: TRBD2
clone size: once
V gene: TRBV5-1
CDR3 protein: CASRTWDARGYTGELFF
CDR3 DNA: TGCGCCAGCCGCACCTGGGACGCGCGGGGGTACACCGGGGAGCTGTTTTTT

J gene: TRBJ2-7
D gene: -
clone size: few
V gene: TRBV28
CDR3 protein: CASSFTGSSEQYF
CDR3 DNA: TGTGCCAGCAGTTTTACAGGGTCCTCCGAGCAGTACTTC

J gene: TRBJ2-1
D gene: -
clone size: -
V gene: TRBV28
CDR3 protein: CASRLPYGGYNEQFF
CDR3 DNA: TGTGCCAGCAGACTTCCCTATGGCGGATACAATGAGCAGTTCTTC